This is a list of T cell receptor beta chains from one sample in a study of blood T cell repertoires in COVID-19. The data were produced by immunoSEQ multiplex PCR, yet TCRdb's version contains in-frame clones alone and is incomplete. Of 210,000 or so clones listed, over 75% are singletons. Source material: peripheral blood. Every receptor here comes from a woman aged 40-49 years who had recovered from COVID-19. CDR3s include the opening cysteine and the closing phenylalanine or tryptophan. A D gene is named only where the DNA matches it firmly. Rows may omit the clone size; those that give it use once, few, many or a size class.

j_call,v_call,clone_size,d_call,cdr3_nt,cdr3_aa
TRBJ1-1,TRBV12-3/TRBV12-4,.,.,TGTGCCAGCGGGCCGATATTCCCTGACTTCTTT,CASGPIFPDFF
TRBJ2-7,TRBV19,few,.,TGTGCCAGTAGTATATCTGTAAACTCCTACGAGCAGTACTTC,CASSISVNSYEQYF
TRBJ1-4,TRBV4-2,.,.,TGTGCCAGCACTCGCGAGGGGGGGGAGGCGATTACGGAAAAACTGTTTTTT,CASTREGGEAITEKLFF
TRBJ2-5,TRBV4-3,few,TRBD2,TGCGCCAGCAGCCAAGCAGGGCGAGCGGGAGGAGGCCAAGAGACCCAGTACTTC,CASSQAGRAGGGQETQYF
TRBJ1-1,TRBV19,.,.,TGTGCCAGTAGAGAGAGTTATACTGAAGCTTTCTTT,CASRESYTEAFF
TRBJ1-2,TRBV28,.,TRBD1,TGTGCCAGCAGTATAAGACAGGGGGTATCGTCTGGCTACACCTTC,CASSIRQGVSSGYTF
TRBJ1-3,TRBV7-6,.,.,TGTGCCAGCAGCTCACAAGCGGACAGCTACTCTGGAAACACCATATATTTT,CASSSQADSYSGNTIYF
TRBJ2-3,TRBV9,.,.,TGTGCCAGCAGCGCTATCGGGAGTGCAGATACGCAGTATTTT,CASSAIGSADTQYF
TRBJ2-1,TRBV7-2,.,TRBD2,TGTGCCAGCAGCCAAGGACTAGCGGGAAATGAGCAGTTCTTC,CASSQGLAGNEQFF
TRBJ2-7,TRBV18,.,TRBD1,TGTGCCACCCGAGGGACAGGGAGCGACGAGCAGTACTTC,CATRGTGSDEQYF
TRBJ1-2,TRBV25-1,.,TRBD1,TGTGCCAGCAGTGAATACGCGACAGGGGGCAGGGGCTACACCTTC,CASSEYATGGRGYTF
TRBJ2-5,TRBV18,.,.,TGTGCCAGCTCACCACTGACAGGCCAAGAGACCCAGTACTTC,CASSPLTGQETQYF
TRBJ2-5,TRBV25-1,.,.,TGTGCCAGCAGCACGACAATGGCCCAGTACTTC,CASSTTMAQYF
TRBJ2-1,TRBV10-3,.,TRBD1,TGTGCCACCTTGCCCGCGGGACAGGGAAACAATGAGCAGTTCTTC,CATLPAGQGNNEQFF
TRBJ2-5,TRBV7-9,.,.,TGTGCCAGCAGCTTAGCCTCCGTGGAGACCCAGTACTTC,CASSLASVETQYF
TRBJ2-1,TRBV5-1,.,TRBD2,TGCGCCAGCAGCTGGGCCATGGTTAGCGGGATTTACAATGAGCAGTTCTTC,CASSWAMVSGIYNEQFF
TRBJ2-1,TRBV6-5,.,TRBD2,TGTGCCAGCAGCTCCGGACTAGCGGGAGTCAATGAGCAGTTCTTC,CASSSGLAGVNEQFF
TRBJ2-7,TRBV27,.,TRBD2,TGTGCCAGCAGCAATCATTTCCCTAGCGGGAGGAGTAGGTATTCCTACGAGCAGTACTTC,CASSNHFPSGRSRYSYEQYF
TRBJ2-1,TRBV18,once,TRBD2,TGTGCCAGCTCACCACCTAGTACTAGCGGGCGCCGTAATGAGCAGTTCTTC,CASSPPSTSGRRNEQFF
TRBJ2-3,TRBV2,.,TRBD2,TGTGCCAGCACCAAAGACACTAGCGGGGGACGCACAGATACGCAGTATTTT,CASTKDTSGGRTDTQYF
TRBJ2-2,TRBV11-3,.,TRBD2,TGTGCCAGCAGCGGGGGGGACTACCACCCTGGGGAGCTGTTTTTT,CASSGGDYHPGELFF
TRBJ2-3,TRBV4-2,.,.,TGTGCCAGCAGCAGGACAGGCACAGATACGCAGTATTTT,CASSRTGTDTQYF
TRBJ1-2,TRBV12-2,.,.,TGTGCAAGTCGCTTGACTGGACAGGGGCCCTCTAACTATGGCTACACCTTC,CASRLTGQGPSNYGYTF
TRBJ1-1,TRBV5-8,.,.,TGTGCCAGCAGCCGGGATTCGTTCACTGAAGCTTTCTTT,CASSRDSFTEAFF
TRBJ2-7,TRBV2,.,TRBD2,TGTGCCAGCAGTGAATACTTAGTCGGTCTAGCGGGAGGGTACGAGCAGTACTTC,CASSEYLVGLAGGYEQYF
TRBJ1-5,TRBV6-6,.,TRBD1,TGTGCCAGCAGTACCCTCGGTGGGGACAGAAATCAGCCCCAGCATTTT,CASSTLGGDRNQPQHF
TRBJ1-1,TRBV27,.,TRBD1,TGTGCCAGCAGTTTATGGCAGGGGGCCAACACTGAAGCTTTCTTT,CASSLWQGANTEAFF
TRBJ1-1,TRBV7-9,.,.,TGTGCCAGCGTTACAGAACTGAACACTGAAGCTTTCTTT,CASVTELNTEAFF
TRBJ2-1,TRBV6-1,once,TRBD2,TGTGCCAGCAGTGAAGGGCCCTCTTTAGCGGGAGGTTCGATCAATGAGCAGTTCTTC,CASSEGPSLAGGSINEQFF
TRBJ2-3,TRBV14,.,TRBD1,TGTGCCAGCAGCCCCCGGACAGGGGGCGCCTCGTATTTT,CASSPRTGGASYF
TRBJ1-5,TRBV3-1/TRBV3-2,.,.,TGTGCCAGCAGCCCCAGGGAGGGTCAGCCCCAGCATTTT,CASSPREGQPQHF
TRBJ2-7,TRBV5-4,.,.,TGTGCCAGCAGCCCGCCGGGTGGGTACGAGCAGTACTTC,CASSPPGGYEQYF
TRBJ2-7,TRBV5-1,.,TRBD1,TGCGCCAGCAGCTTGGCCTTGGGACAGGGGAGCGAGCAGTACTTC,CASSLALGQGSEQYF
TRBJ2-7,TRBV28,.,TRBD2,TGTGCCAGCATTGCCGGGACTAGCGGGAGGGGTGAGCAGTACTTC,CASIAGTSGRGEQYF
TRBJ2-7,TRBV4-3,.,TRBD2,TGCGCCAGCGCGGCGGGACTAGCGGGAGTCGGGAGCTCCTACGAGCAGTACTTC,CASAAGLAGVGSSYEQYF
TRBJ2-1,TRBV7-9,.,TRBD2,TGTGCCAGCAGCCCAGCTAGCGGGAGCTCCTACAATGAGCAGTTCTTC,CASSPASGSSYNEQFF
TRBJ2-3,TRBV6-1,.,TRBD2,TGTGCCAGCAGTGAACGTAGCGGGACCGCGGATACGCAGTATTTT,CASSERSGTADTQYF
TRBJ2-4,TRBV30,few,.,TGTGCCTGGAGTATTCAGGGCGACATTCAGTACTTC,CAWSIQGDIQYF
TRBJ2-2,TRBV7-3,.,TRBD2,TGTGCCAGCAGCTTCCCGACTAGCGGGAGGACGAACACCGGGGAGCTGTTTTTT,CASSFPTSGRTNTGELFF
TRBJ2-4,TRBV2,once,TRBD1,TGTGCCAGCCTAATCGACAGGGAAGGGGACATTCAGTACTTC,CASLIDREGDIQYF
TRBJ2-5,TRBV5-1,.,TRBD2,TGCGCCAGCAGCCCGGGGGGGACTAGCGTAAGAGAGACCCAGTACTTC,CASSPGGTSVRETQYF
TRBJ2-1,TRBV5-1,.,.,TGCGCCAGCAGCTTGTCTCTGGGGCCAAGAGGCAATGAGCAGTTCTTC,CASSLSLGPRGNEQFF
TRBJ2-3,TRBV10-3,.,TRBD1,TGTGCCATCAGTGAGTCAGGGACAGGAGTCACAGATACGCAGTATTTT,CAISESGTGVTDTQYF
TRBJ2-3,TRBV5-4,.,TRBD2,TGTGCCAGCAGCACGAATCTAGCGGGGGTTAGCACAGATACGCAGTATTTT,CASSTNLAGVSTDTQYF
TRBJ2-5,TRBV24-1,.,.,TGTGCCACCAGTGATGTGGACAGATCGCAAGAGACCCAGTACTTC,CATSDVDRSQETQYF
TRBJ2-5,TRBV29-1,.,TRBD2,TGCAGCACTAAGAGACTAGCGGGAGCAGAGACCCAGTACTTC,CSTKRLAGAETQYF
TRBJ2-2,TRBV2,.,TRBD2,TGTGCCAGCAGTATAGCGGGCGGAACCGGGGAGCTGTTTTTT,CASSIAGGTGELFF
TRBJ2-1,TRBV20-1,.,TRBD2,TGCAGTGCGACGCGGGGGAATGAGCAGTTCTTC,CSATRGNEQFF
TRBJ2-6,TRBV2,.,.,TGTGCCAGCAGTTATAGCTCTGGGGCCAACGTCCTGACTTTC,CASSYSSGANVLTF
TRBJ1-3,TRBV6-5,few,.,TGTGCCAGCAGTACCGGTGAGGGTACTGGAAACACCATATATTTT,CASSTGEGTGNTIYF
TRBJ1-1,TRBV28,.,TRBD1,TGTGCCAGCAGTTCCTGGACAGGGTATGACACTGAAGCTTTCTTT,CASSSWTGYDTEAFF
TRBJ2-7,TRBV30,.,TRBD2,TGTGCCTGGAAACGACTAGCGGGAGCGTACGAGCAGTACTTC,CAWKRLAGAYEQYF
TRBJ1-1,TRBV19,.,TRBD1,TGTGCCAGTAGTACGAGTACAGGGGGCCCGAACACTGAAGCTTTCTTT,CASSTSTGGPNTEAFF
TRBJ2-2,TRBV5-4,few,TRBD1,TGTGCCAGCAGCCCCACTAGGGGGCAGGGCGGGGAGCTGTTTTTT,CASSPTRGQGGELFF
TRBJ2-3,TRBV3-1/TRBV3-2,.,TRBD2,TGTGCCAGCAGCCAAGATCGCCTAGCGGGAACAGATACGCAGTATTTT,CASSQDRLAGTDTQYF
TRBJ2-1,TRBV30,.,.,TGTGCCTGGAGTGGCCGACAAGGATTCTCCTACAATGAGCAGTTCTTC,CAWSGRQGFSYNEQFF
TRBJ2-2,TRBV27,.,TRBD1,TGTGCCAGCAGTAAAGGGGGCGTTCTTGTCGGGGAGCTGTTTTTT,CASSKGGVLVGELFF
TRBJ1-1,TRBV19,.,TRBD1,TGTGCCAGTAGTATGGGGACAGGGGAACTGAACACTGAAGCTTTCTTT,CASSMGTGELNTEAFF